This is a list of T cell receptor beta chains from one sample in a study of shared clonotypes between healthy human individuals. Generated by immunoSEQ multiplex PCR, the TCRdb table keeps only in-frame clones and is missing some. The data show around 1.6 million clones, 95% to 99% seen once. Specimen: naive CD4+ T cells sorted from blood. These TCRs come from a man aged 25 to 40 in good health. Each CDR3 is given with its conserved first and last residue. A D gene is named only where the DNA matches it firmly. Clone size is stated in some rows and not others, as once, few, many or a class when expanded.

d_gene	abundance	j_gene	v_gene	CDR3aa	CDR3nt
.	once	TRBJ2-2	TRBV18	CASSPLAGRGTGELFF	TGTGCCAGCTCACCACTGGCGGGGAGAGGCACCGGGGAGCTGTTTTTT
.	.	TRBJ2-3	TRBV30	CAWNSNPLLVGPFRTDTQYF	TGTGCCTGGAACTCGAACCCCCTCCTTGTAGGGCCCTTCCGCACAGATACGCAGTATTTT
TRBD2	.	TRBJ2-2	TRBV6-5	CASRGQRGAGELFF	TGTGCCAGCAGGGGGCAGCGGGGGGCCGGGGAGCTGTTTTTT
.	.	TRBJ2-3	TRBV16	CASSGGGGVTQYF	TGTGCCAGCAGCGGTGGAGGGGGTGTTACGCAGTATTTT
.	once	TRBJ2-2	TRBV5-6	CASSLVLTNTGELFF	TGTGCCAGCAGCTTGGTACTCACTAACACCGGGGAGCTGTTTTTT
.	.	TRBJ2-7	TRBV20-1	CSAKVIEQYF	TGCAGTGCTAAAGTAATCGAGCAGTACTTC
TRBD1	once	TRBJ2-3	TRBV9	CASSVYDRVAGTDTQYF	TGTGCCAGCAGCGTCTATGACAGGGTGGCAGGCACAGATACGCAGTATTTT
.	.	TRBJ1-5	TRBV28	CASSLELRNQPQHF	TGTGCCAGCAGTTTGGAACTTCGCAATCAGCCCCAGCATTTT
.	once	TRBJ2-1	TRBV5-1	CASSLGVYDNEQFF	TGCGCCAGCAGCTTGGGGGTTTATGACAATGAGCAGTTCTTC
.	.	TRBJ2-2	TRBV21-1	CASTKGIAGGPPGGGELFF	TGTGCCAGCACCAAAGGAATAGCGGGAGGGCCGCCGGGGGGCGGGGAGCTGTTTTTT
.	.	TRBJ2-1	TRBV10-3	CAISDPDRDGSYNEQFF	TGTGCCATCAGTGACCCCGACCGGGACGGATCCTACAATGAGCAGTTCTTC
TRBD1	.	TRBJ1-1	TRBV9	CASSVVRDREERTEAFF	TGTGCCAGCAGCGTAGTTAGGGACAGGGAAGAGAGAACTGAAGCTTTCTTT
TRBD2	once	TRBJ2-7	TRBV18	CASSPRPTSGASYEQYF	TGTGCCAGCTCACCACGCCCCACTAGCGGGGCATCCTACGAGCAGTACTTC
TRBD1	once	TRBJ2-2	TRBV19	CASSLHFWGQGVVGELFF	TGTGCCAGTAGCCTCCATTTTTGGGGACAGGGGGTTGTCGGGGAGCTGTTTTTT
.	.	TRBJ2-2	TRBV6-1	CASSVGTGELFF	TGTGCCAGCAGTGTGGGGACCGGGGAGCTGTTTTTT
.	.	TRBJ2-1	TRBV5-1	CASSLGFGGHNEQFF	TGCGCCAGCAGCTTAGGTTTCGGCGGCCACAATGAGCAGTTCTTC
.	.	TRBJ1-1	TRBV5-6	CASSLVKIGGTANTEAFF	TGTGCCAGCAGCTTGGTAAAAATTGGTGGGACTGCGAACACTGAAGCTTTCTTT
TRBD2	.	TRBJ2-2	TRBV5-4	CASSITAGGYTGELFF	TGTGCCAGCAGCATTACAGCGGGAGGGTACACCGGGGAGCTGTTTTTT
.	.	TRBJ2-7	TRBV9	CASSPRGLHGNEQYF	TGTGCCAGCAGCCCCAGAGGCCTTCACGGGAACGAGCAGTACTTC
.	.	TRBJ2-1	TRBV6-5	CASSYRYGYNEQFF	TGTGCCAGCAGTTACAGGTACGGCTACAATGAGCAGTTCTTC
.	.	TRBJ1-5	TRBV6-1	CASSYGDSNQPQHF	TGTGCCAGCAGTTATGGGGATAGCAATCAGCCCCAGCATTTT
.	.	TRBJ1-4	TRBV5-1	CASRGISSNEKLFF	TGCGCCAGCAGGGGGATTTCCTCTAATGAAAAACTGTTTTTT
.	.	TRBJ1-5	TRBV18	CASSPAPGINQPQHF	TGTGCCAGCTCACCCGCCCCGGGAATTAATCAGCCCCAGCATTTT
.	.	TRBJ2-2	TRBV4-3	CASSPRADPRASNTGELFF	TGCGCCAGCAGCCCTCGAGCGGATCCGAGGGCTTCGAACACCGGGGAGCTGTTTTTT
.	.	TRBJ2-7	TRBV11-2	CASSAFSGNYYEQYF	TGTGCCAGCAGCGCATTCTCCGGGAACTACTACGAGCAGTACTTC
TRBD2	once	TRBJ2-2	TRBV19	CASSMSNIRGLGTGELFF	TGTGCCAGTAGTATGTCAAATATAAGGGGACTAGGGACCGGGGAGCTGTTTTTT
.	.	TRBJ2-5	TRBV30	CAWSVLTASDSQYF	TGTGCCTGGAGTGTACTAACCGCTTCTGATAGCCAGTACTTC
TRBD1	.	TRBJ2-2	TRBV6-1	CASSELDRAGELFF	TGTGCCAGCAGTGAACTAGACAGGGCAGGGGAGCTGTTTTTT
.	.	TRBJ1-1	TRBV5-1	CASSAGLNTEAFF	TGCGCCAGCAGTGCGGGCCTGAACACTGAAGCTTTCTTT
TRBD2	.	TRBJ2-7	TRBV2	CASRRLAGGEQYF	TGTGCCAGCAGACGACTAGCGGGAGGGGAGCAGTACTTC
.	few	TRBJ1-3	TRBV9	CASSVGQGNSGNTIYF	TGTGCCAGCAGCGTAGGGCAGGGCAACTCTGGAAACACCATATATTTT
.	.	TRBJ1-2	TRBV7-9	CASSIRGEPSAYGYTF	TGTGCCAGCAGCATAAGGGGAGAGCCCTCCGCTTATGGCTACACCTTC
TRBD2	.	TRBJ2-1	TRBV5-1	CASRLAGTSGAEQFF	TGCGCCAGCAGGCTCGCCGGGACTAGCGGGGCTGAGCAGTTCTTC
.	.	TRBJ1-4	TRBV11-2	CASSSRGPGTRGNEKLFF	TGTGCCAGCAGCTCCCGGGGGCCGGGCACCCGGGGTAATGAAAAACTGTTTTTT
.	.	TRBJ2-1	TRBV25-1	CASRAENGYPSYNEQFF	TGTGCCAGCAGGGCTGAGAATGGATACCCCTCCTACAATGAGCAGTTCTTC
.	.	TRBJ2-7	TRBV5-1	CASSLGTIYSYEQYF	TGCGCCAGCAGCTTGGGAACCATTTACTCCTACGAGCAGTACTTC
.	.	TRBJ2-1	TRBV5-1	CASSLAQYNEQFF	TGCGCCAGCAGCTTGGCCCAGTACAATGAGCAGTTCTTC
.	once	TRBJ1-1	TRBV2	CASKFGRDTEAFF	TGTGCCAGCAAGTTCGGCAGGGACACTGAAGCTTTCTTT
.	.	TRBJ2-2	TRBV5-5	CASSLGGLSTGELFF	TGTGCCAGCAGCTTGGGGGGACTGAGCACCGGGGAGCTGTTTTTT
.	.	TRBJ2-5	TRBV28	CASSSRGQYQETQYF	TGTGCCAGCAGTTCCCGGGGCCAGTACCAAGAGACCCAGTACTTC
TRBD2	.	TRBJ2-2	TRBV4-1	CASSQGTSGNTGELFF	TGCGCCAGCAGCCAAGGGACTAGCGGGAACACCGGGGAGCTGTTTTTT